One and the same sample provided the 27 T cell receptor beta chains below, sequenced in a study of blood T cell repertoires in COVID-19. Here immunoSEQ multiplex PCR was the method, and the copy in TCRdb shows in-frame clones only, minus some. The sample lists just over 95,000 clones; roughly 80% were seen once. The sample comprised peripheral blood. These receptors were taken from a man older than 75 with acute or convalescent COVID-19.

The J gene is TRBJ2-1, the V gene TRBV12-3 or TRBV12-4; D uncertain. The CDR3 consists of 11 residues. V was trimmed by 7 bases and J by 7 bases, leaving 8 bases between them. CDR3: CASTLVNEQFF. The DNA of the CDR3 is TGTGCCAGCACCTTAGTAAATGAGCAGTTCTTC.

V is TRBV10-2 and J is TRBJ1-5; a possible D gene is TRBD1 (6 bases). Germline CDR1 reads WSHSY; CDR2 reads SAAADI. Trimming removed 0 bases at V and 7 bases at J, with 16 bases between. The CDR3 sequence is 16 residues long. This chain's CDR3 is CASSESGSRGTQPQHF. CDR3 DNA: TGCGCCAGCAGTGAGTCAGGGTCGAGGGGGACCCAGCCCCAGCATTTT.

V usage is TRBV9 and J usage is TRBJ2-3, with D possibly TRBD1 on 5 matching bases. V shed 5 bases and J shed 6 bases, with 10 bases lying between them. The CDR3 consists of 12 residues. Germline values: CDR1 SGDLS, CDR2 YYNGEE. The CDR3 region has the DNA TGTGCCAGCAGTCTAGGGGCGGATACGCAGTATTTT. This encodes CASSLGADTQYF.

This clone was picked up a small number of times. CDR3 coding DNA: TGTGCCAGCAGCTTAGCCTGGGACAGGGGAAGCAATCAGCCCCAGCATTTT. It yields the protein CASSLAWDRGSNQPQHF. This chain links TRBV7-9 with TRBJ1-5, with TRBD1 identical over 10 bases. The CDR3 has 17 residues. Germline CDR1 is SEHNR and CDR2 is FQNEAQ (reference sequence). The V and J ends lost 0 bases and 1 base, in that order; junction bases with no gene match: 3.

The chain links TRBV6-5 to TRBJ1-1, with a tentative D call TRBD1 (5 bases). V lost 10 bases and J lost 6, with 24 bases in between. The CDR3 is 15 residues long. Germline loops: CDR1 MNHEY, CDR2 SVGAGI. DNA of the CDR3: TGTGCCACTAAGGGACCCGGCGGGGAGGTGGCTGAAGCTTTCTTT. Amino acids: CATKGPGGEVAEAFF.

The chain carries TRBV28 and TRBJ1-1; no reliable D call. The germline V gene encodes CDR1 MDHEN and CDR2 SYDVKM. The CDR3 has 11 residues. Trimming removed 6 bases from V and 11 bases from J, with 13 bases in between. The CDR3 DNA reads TGTGCCAGCAGAAAATTCCTGGCCGCTTTCTTT. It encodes CASRKFLAAFF.

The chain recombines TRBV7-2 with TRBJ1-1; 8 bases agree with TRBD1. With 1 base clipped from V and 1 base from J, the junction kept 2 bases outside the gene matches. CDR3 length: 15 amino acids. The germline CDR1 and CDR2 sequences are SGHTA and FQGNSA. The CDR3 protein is CASSLDGTGNTEAFF. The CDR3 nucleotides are TGTGCCAGCAGCTTAGACGGGACAGGGAACACTGAAGCTTTCTTT.

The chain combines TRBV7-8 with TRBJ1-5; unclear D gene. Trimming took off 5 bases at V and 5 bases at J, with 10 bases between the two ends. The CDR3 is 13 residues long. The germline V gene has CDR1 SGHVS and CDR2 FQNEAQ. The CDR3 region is CASSRGPYQPQHF. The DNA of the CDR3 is TGTGCCAGCAGCCGAGGTCCGTATCAGCCCCAGCATTTT.

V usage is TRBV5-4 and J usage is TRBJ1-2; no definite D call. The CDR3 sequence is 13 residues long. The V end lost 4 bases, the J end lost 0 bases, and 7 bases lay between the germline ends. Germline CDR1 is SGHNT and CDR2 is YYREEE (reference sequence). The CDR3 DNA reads TGTGCCAGCAGCCGGAGGGCTAACTATGGCTACACCTTC. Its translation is CASSRRANYGYTF. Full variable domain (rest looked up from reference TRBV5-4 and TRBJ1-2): ETGVTQSPTHLIKTRGQQVTLRCSSQSGHNTVSWYQQALGQGPQFIFQYYREEENGRGNFPPRFSGLQFPNYSSELNVNALELDDSALYLCASSRRANYGYTFGSGTRLTVV.

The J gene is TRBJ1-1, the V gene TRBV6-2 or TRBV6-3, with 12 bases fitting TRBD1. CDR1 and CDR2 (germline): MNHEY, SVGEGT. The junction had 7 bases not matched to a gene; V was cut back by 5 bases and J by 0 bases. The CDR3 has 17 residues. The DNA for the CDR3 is TGTGCCAGCAGTGATTGGGACAGGGGGCAATTGAACACTGAAGCTTTCTTT. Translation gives CASSDWDRGQLNTEAFF.

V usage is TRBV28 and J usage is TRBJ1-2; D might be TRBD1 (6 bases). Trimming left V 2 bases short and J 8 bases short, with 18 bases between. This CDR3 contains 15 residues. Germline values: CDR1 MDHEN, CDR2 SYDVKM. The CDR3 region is CASSLGSTGSEGYTF. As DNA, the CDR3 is TGTGCCAGCAGTTTAGGATCGACAGGTTCAGAGGGCTACACCTTC.

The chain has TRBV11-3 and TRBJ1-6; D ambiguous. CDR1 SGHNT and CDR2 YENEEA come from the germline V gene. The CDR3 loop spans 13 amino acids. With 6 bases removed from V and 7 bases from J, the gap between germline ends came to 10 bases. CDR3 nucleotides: TGTGCCAGCAGTTTCGAACTGAATTCACCCCTCCACTTT. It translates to CASSFELNSPLHF.

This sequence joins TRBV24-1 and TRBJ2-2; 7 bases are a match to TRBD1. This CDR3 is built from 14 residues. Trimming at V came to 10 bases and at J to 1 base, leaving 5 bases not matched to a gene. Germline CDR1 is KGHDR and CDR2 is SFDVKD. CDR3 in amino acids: CATEGQMNTGELFF. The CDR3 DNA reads TGTGCCACTGAGGGACAGATGAACACCGGGGAGCTGTTTTTT.

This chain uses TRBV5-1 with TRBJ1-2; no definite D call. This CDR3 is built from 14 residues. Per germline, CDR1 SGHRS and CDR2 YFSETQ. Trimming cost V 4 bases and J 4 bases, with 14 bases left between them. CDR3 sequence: CASSQDSSGYGYTF. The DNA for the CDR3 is TGCGCCAGCAGCCAGGACTCCTCGGGCTATGGCTACACCTTC.

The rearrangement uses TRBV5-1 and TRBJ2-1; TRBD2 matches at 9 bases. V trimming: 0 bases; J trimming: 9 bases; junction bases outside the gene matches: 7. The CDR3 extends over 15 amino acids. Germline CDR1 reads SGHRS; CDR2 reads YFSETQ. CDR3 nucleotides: TGCGCCAGCAGCTTGGTCCTAGCGGGAAGTACTGAGCAGTTCTTC. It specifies CASSLVLAGSTEQFF. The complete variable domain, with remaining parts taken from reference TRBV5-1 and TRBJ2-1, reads KAGVTQTPRYLIKTRGQQVTLSCSPISGHRSVSWYQQTPGQGLQFLFEYFSETQRNKGNFPGRFSGRQFSNSRSEMNVSTLELGDSALYLCASSLVLAGSTEQFFGPGTRLTVL.

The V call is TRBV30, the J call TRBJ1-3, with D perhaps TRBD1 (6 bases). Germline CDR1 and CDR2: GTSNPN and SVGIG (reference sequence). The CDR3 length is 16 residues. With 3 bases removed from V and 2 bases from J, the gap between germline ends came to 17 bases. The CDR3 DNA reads TGTGCCTGGAGGTTCAGGACAGTTCGGACTGGAAACACCATATATTTT. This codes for CAWRFRTVRTGNTIYF.

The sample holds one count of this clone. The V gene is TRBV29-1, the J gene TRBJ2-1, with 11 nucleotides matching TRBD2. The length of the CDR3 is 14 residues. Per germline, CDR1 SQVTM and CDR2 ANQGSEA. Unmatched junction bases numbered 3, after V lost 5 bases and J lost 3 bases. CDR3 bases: TGCAGCGTTCGAGGACTAGCGGGCTACAATGAGCAGTTCTTC. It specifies CSVRGLAGYNEQFF.

The DNA for the CDR3 is TGTGCCAGCAAATTAGGAACGACAGGCGGTTCACCCCTCCACTTT. Protein product: CASKLGTTGGSPLHF. The chain combines TRBV6-5 with TRBJ1-6, with D possibly TRBD1 on 6 matching bases. This CDR3 region has 15 residues. Trimming shortened V by 7 bases and J by 9 bases, and 19 bases separated the two germline ends. The germline V gene has CDR1 MNHEY and CDR2 SVGAGI.

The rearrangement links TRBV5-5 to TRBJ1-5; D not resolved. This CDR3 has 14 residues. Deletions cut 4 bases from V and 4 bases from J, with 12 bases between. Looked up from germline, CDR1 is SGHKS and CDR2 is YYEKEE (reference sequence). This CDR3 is CASSLGRENQPQHF. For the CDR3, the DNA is TGTGCCAGCAGCCTAGGACGGGAGAATCAGCCCCAGCATTTT.

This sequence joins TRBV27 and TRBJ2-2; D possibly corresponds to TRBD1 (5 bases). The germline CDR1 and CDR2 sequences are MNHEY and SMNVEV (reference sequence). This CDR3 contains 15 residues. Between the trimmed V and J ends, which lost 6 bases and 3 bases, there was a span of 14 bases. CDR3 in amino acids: CASRYKDSYTGELFF. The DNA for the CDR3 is TGTGCCAGCAGATATAAAGACAGCTACACCGGGGAGCTGTTTTTT.

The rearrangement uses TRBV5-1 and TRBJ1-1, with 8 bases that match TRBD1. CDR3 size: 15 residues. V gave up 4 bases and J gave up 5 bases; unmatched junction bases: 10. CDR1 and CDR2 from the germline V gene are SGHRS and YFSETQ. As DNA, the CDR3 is TGCGCCAGCAGCCCGGGACAGGCCTCCGGGACTGAAGCTTTCTTT. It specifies CASSPGQASGTEAFF.

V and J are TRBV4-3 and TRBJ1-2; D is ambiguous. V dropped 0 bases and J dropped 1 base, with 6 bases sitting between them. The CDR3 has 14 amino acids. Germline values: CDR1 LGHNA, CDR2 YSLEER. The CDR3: CASSQDAVNYGYTF. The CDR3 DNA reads TGCGCCAGCAGCCAAGATGCAGTTAACTATGGCTACACCTTC.

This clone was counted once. CDR3 sequence reads: CASRRTYEQYF. DNA for the CDR3: TGTGCCAGCAGGAGGACCTACGAGCAGTACTTC. The chain joins TRBV28 to TRBJ2-7; D unclear. This CDR3 contains 11 residues. The germline V gene encodes CDR1 MDHEN and CDR2 SYDVKM. The V end lost 6 bases, the J end lost 2 bases, and 5 bases lay between the germline ends.

CDR3 sequence: CASSSFSGDEQYF. CDR3 in DNA: TGTGCCAGCAGCTCCTTCTCGGGGGACGAGCAGTACTTC. V and J are TRBV7-2 and TRBJ2-7; a possible D gene is TRBD2 (6 bases). Germline V gives CDR1 SGHTA, CDR2 FQGNSA. V dropped 4 bases and J dropped 5 bases, with 12 bases sitting between them. The length of the CDR3 is 13 residues.

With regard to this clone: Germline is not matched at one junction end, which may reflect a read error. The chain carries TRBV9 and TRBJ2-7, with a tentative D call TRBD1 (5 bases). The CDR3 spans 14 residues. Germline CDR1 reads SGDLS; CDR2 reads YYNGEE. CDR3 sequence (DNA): TGTGTCAGCAGCGTAGCTGACAGAGTCTACGAGCAGTACTTC. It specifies CVSSVADRVYEQYF.

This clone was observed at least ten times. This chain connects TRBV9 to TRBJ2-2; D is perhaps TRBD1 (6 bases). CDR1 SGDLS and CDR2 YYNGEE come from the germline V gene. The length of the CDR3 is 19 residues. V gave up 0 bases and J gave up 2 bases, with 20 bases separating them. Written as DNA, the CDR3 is TGTGCCAGCAGCGTAGCTATAGGGGGTAGCGTCTTAAACACCGGGGAGCTGTTTTTT. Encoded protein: CASSVAIGGSVLNTGELFF.

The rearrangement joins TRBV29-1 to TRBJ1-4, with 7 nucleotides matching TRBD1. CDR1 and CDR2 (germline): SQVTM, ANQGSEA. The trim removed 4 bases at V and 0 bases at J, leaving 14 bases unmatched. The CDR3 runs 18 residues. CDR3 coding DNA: TGCAGCGTTGGTGGGCGACAGGGAGGCCTTGCAACTAATGAAAAACTGTTTTTT. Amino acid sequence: CSVGGRQGGLATNEKLFF.